Included here is one TCR beta chain sequence, with context. This sample stems from a study of T-cell reconstitution after alpha-beta-depleted transplantation in children. The CDR3 totals 15 residues. Germline CDR1 SGHRS, CDR2 YFSETQ. V was cut by 3 bases and J by 7 bases, with 16 bases left in between. This sample's TCRbeta library carried unique molecular identifier barcodes. MiXCR, applied by TCRdb to the PCR reads, yields one record per CDR3 protein. The sample has about 200,000 distinct CDR3 sequences, 13% to 15% seen once; the top ten hold over 10%. The V call is TRBV5-1, the J call TRBJ2-2, with D maybe TRBD1 (7 bases). The input for sequencing was PBMCs from the stem cell graft donor, taken from the stem cell graft. The receptor's source is a human donor who donated a stem cell graft to a child with acute lymphoblastic leukemia. DNA for the CDR3: TGCGCCAGCAGCTGGCGGGACAGCTCAGGCGGGGAGCTGTTTTTT. This encodes CASSWRDSSGGELFF.